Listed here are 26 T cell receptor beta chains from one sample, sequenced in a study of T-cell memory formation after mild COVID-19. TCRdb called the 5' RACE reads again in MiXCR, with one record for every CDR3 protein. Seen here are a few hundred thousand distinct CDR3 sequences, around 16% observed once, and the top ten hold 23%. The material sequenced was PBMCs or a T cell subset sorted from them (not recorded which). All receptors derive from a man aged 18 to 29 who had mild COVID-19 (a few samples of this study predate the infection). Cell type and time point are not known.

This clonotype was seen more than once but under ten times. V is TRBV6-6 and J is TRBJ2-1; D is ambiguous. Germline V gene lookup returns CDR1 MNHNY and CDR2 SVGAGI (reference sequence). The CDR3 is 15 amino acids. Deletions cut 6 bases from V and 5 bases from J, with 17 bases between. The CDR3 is CASSTTPTGDNEQFF. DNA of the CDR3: TGTGCCAGCAGCACGACGCCCACTGGGGACAATGAGCAGTTCTTC.

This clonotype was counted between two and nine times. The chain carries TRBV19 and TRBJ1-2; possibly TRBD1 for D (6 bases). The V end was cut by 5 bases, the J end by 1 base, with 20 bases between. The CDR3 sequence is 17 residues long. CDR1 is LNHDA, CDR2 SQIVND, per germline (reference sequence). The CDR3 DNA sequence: TGTGCCAGTAGTCCCCGAGGGGGGGCACACAGTAACTATGGCTACACCTTC. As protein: CASSPRGGAHSNYGYTF.

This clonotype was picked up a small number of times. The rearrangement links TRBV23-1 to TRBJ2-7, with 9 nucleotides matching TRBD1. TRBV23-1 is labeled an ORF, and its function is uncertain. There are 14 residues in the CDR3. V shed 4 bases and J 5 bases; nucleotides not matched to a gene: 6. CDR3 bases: TGCGCCAGCAGTCCGCCGGGACAGGGAAACGAGCAGTACGTC. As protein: CASSPPGQGNEQYV.

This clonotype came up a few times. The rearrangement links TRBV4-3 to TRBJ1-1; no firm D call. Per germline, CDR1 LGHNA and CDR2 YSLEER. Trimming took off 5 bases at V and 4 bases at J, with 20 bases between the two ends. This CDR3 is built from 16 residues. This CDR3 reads CASSARSGDLGTEAFF. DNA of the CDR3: TGCGCCAGCAGCGCCCGGAGTGGGGATCTGGGCACTGAAGCTTTCTTT.

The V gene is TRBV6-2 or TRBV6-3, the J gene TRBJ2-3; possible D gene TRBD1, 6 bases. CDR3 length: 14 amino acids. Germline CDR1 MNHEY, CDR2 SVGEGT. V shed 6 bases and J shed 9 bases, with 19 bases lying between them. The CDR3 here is CASSGTSRPGTQYF. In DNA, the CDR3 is TGTGCCAGCAGCGGGACATCCCGTCCGGGGACGCAGTATTTT.

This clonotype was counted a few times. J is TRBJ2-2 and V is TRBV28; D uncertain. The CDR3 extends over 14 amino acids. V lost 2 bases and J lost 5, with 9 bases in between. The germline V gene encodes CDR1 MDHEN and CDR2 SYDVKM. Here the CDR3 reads CASSLGRPTGELFF. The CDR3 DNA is TGTGCCAGCAGTTTAGGCAGACCGACCGGGGAGCTGTTTTTT.

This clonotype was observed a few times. The CDR3 reads CASLPGTGDSGANVLTF. The CDR3, as DNA: TGCGCCAGCCTCCCCGGGACGGGGGACTCTGGGGCCAACGTCCTGACTTTC. The rearrangement uses TRBV4-1 and TRBJ2-6, with TRBD2 as a possible D gene (6 bases). Germline CDR1 MGHRA, CDR2 YSYEKL. The V gene lost 8 bases and the J gene lost 0 bases, with 17 bases spanning the gap. The CDR3 is 17 amino acids.

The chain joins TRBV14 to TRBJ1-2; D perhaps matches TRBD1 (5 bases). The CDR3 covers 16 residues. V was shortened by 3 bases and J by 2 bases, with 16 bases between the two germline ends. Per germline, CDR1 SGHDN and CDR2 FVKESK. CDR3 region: CASSHSTTAENYGYTF. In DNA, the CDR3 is TGTGCCAGCAGCCACTCCACGACAGCTGAGAACTATGGCTACACCTTC.

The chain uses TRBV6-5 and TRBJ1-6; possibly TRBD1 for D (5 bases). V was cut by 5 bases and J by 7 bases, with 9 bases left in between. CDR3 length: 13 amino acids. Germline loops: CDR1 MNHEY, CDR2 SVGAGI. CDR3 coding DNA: TGTGCCAGCAGTAGACAGCTAAATTCACCCCTCCACTTT. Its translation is CASSRQLNSPLHF.

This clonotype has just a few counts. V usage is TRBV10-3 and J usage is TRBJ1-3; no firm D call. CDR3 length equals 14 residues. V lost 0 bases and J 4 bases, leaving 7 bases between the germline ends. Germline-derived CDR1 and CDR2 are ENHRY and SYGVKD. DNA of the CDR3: TGTGCCATCAGTGAGTCGGTCAGCGGAAACACCATATATTTT. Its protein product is CAISESVSGNTIYF.

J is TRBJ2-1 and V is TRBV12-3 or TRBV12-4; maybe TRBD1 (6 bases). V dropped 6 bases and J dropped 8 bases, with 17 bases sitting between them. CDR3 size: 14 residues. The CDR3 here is CASRGQVPIDEQFF. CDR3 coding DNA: TGTGCCAGCAGGGGACAAGTCCCAATCGATGAGCAGTTCTTC.

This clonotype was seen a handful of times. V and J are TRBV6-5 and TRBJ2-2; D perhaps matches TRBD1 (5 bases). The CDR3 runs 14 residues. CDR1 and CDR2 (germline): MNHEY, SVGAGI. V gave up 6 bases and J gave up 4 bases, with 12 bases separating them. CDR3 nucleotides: TGTGCCAGCAGAACGACAGAGGCCACCGGGGAGCTGTTTTTT. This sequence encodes CASRTTEATGELFF.

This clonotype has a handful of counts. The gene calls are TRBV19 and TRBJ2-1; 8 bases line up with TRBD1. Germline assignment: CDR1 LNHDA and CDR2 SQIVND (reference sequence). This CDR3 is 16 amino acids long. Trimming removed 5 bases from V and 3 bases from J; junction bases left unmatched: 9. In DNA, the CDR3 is TGTGCCAGTAGTCTCCGGACAGGGAGCTTCTACAATGAGCAGTTCTTC. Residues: CASSLRTGSFYNEQFF.

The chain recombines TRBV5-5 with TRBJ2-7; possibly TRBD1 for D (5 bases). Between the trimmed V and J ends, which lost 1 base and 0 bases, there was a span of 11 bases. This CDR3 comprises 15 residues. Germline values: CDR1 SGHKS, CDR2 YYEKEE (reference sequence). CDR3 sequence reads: CASSLFYDSSYEQYV. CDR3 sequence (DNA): TGTGCCAGCAGCTTGTTCTACGACAGCTCCTACGAGCAGTACGTC.

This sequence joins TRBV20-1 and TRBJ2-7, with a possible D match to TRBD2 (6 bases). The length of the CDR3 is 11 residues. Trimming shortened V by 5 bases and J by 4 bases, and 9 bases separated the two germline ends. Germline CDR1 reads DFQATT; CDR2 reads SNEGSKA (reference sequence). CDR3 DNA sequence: TGCAGTGCTGCTCTAGCGTACGAGCAGTACGTC. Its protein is CSAALAYEQYV.

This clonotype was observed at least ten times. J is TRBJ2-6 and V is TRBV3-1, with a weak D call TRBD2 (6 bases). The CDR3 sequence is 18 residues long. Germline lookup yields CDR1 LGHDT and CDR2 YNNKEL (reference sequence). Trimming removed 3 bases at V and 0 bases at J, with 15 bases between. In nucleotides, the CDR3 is TGTGCCAGCAGCCACGGCTCGGGGGAGTCCTCTGGGGCCAACGTCCTGACTTTC. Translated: CASSHGSGESSGANVLTF. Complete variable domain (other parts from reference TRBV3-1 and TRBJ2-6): DTAVSQTPKYLVTQMGNDKSIKCEQNLGHDTMYWYKQDSKKFLKIMFSYNNKELIINETVPNRFSPKSPDKAHLNLHINSLELGDSAVYFCASSHGSGESSGANVLTFGAGSRLTVL.

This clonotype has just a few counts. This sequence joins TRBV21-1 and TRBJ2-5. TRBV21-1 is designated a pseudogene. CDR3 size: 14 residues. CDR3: CASSKTSGSETQYF. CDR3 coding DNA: TGTGCCAGCAGCAAGACCTCGGGCTCAGAGACCCAGTACTTC.

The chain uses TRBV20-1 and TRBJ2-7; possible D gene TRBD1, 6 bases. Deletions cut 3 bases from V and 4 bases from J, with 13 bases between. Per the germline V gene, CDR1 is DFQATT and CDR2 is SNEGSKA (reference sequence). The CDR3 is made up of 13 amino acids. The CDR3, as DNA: TGCAGTGCTAGTTACCCAAGGGGGTACGAGCAGTACTTC. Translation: CSASYPRGYEQYF.

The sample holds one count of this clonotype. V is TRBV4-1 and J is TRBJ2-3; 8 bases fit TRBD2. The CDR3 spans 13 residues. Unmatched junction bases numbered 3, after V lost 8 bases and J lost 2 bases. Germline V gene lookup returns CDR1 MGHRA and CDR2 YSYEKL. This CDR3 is CASRGGNTDTQYF. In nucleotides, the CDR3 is TGCGCCAGCCGGGGGGGGAACACAGATACGCAGTATTTT.

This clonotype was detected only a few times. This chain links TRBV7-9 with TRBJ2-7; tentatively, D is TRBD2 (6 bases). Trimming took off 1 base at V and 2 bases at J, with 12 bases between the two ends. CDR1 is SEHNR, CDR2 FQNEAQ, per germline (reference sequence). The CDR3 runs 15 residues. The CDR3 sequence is CASSLVGGTTYEQYF. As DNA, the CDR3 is TGTGCCAGCAGCTTAGTCGGGGGTACGACCTACGAGCAGTACTTC.

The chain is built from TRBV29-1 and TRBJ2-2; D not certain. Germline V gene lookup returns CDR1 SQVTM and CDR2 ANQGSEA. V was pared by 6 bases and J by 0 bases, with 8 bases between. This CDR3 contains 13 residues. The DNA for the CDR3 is TGCAGCGTCCAAAAACCGAACACCGGGGAGCTGTTTTTT. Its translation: CSVQKPNTGELFF.

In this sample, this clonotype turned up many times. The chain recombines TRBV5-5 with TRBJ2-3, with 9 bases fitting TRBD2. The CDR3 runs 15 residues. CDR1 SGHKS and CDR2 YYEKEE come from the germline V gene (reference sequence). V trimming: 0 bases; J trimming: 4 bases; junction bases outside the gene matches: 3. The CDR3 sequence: CASSLVSGGADTQYF. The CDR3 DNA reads TGTGCCAGCAGCTTGGTTAGCGGGGGAGCAGATACGCAGTATTTT.

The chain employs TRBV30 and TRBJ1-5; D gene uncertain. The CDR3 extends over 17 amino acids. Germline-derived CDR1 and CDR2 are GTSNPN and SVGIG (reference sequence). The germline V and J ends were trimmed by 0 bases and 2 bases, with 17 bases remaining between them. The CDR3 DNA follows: TGTGCCTGGAGTGTAAAAGTGAGGGCAGAAGGCAATCAGCCCCAGCATTTT. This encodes CAWSVKVRAEGNQPQHF.

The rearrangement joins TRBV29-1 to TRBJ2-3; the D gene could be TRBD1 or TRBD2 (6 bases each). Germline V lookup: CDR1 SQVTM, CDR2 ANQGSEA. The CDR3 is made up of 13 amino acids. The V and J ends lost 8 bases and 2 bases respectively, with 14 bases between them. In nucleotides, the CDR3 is TGCAGCTCTAAGGGGGGTAACACAGATACGCAGTATTTT. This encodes CSSKGGNTDTQYF.

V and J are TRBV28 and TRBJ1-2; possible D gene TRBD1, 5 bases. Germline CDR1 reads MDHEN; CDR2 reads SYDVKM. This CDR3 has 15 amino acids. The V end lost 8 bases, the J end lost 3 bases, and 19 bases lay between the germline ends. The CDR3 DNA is TGTGCCAGCGGGATCCCGGGACGGAGAGACTATGGCTACACCTTC. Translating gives CASGIPGRRDYGYTF.

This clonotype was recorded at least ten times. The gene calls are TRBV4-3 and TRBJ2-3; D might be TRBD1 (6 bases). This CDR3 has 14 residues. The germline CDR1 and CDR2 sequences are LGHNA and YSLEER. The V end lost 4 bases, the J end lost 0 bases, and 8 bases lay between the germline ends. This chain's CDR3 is CASSPTGSTDTQYF. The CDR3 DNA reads TGCGCCAGCAGCCCCACAGGGAGCACAGATACGCAGTATTTT.